A single sample is the source of the 2 T cell receptor beta chains below, sequenced in a study of OX40 agonist ivuxolimab in advanced cancers. Produced via immunoSEQ multiplex PCR; TCRdb's table is partial and in-frame only. The data hold 75,000 to 80,000 clones, with around 85% observed a single time. This sample comprised CD4+ or CD8+ T cells sorted from blood, obtained in a trial of the OX40 agonist ivuxolimab. These receptors all come from an adult with an advanced solid tumor such as melanoma, head and neck, liver or kidney cancer.

The chain combines TRBV10-3 with TRBJ1-2; D uncertain. Per the germline V gene, CDR1 is ENHRY and CDR2 is SYGVKD. The V gene lost 10 bases and the J gene lost 0 bases, with 15 bases spanning the gap. The CDR3 runs to 14 residues. CDR3 residues: CATFSGGANYGYTF. The CDR3 nucleotides read TGTGCCACTTTTTCCGGCGGGGCTAACTATGGCTACACCTTC.

This rearrangement joins TRBV5-6 to TRBJ1-1, with D maybe TRBD1 (6 bases). From germline, CDR1 is SGHDT and CDR2 YYEEEE. V gave up 4 bases and J gave up 7 bases, with 26 bases separating them. The CDR3 extends over 17 amino acids. CDR3 bases: TGTGCCAGCAGCACCTCGGGGAACTGGGGGCGCCATATTGAAGCTTTCTTT. Amino acid sequence: CASSTSGNWGRHIEAFF.